What follows is one T cell receptor beta chain and its context. Germline V gene data show CDR1 as SGHTA and CDR2 as FQGNSA. J lost 3 bases, V lost 5 bases, and 10 bases had no gene match. This CDR3 contains 15 residues. Clones were sequenced by immunoSEQ multiplex PCR, and TCRdb holds only the in-frame ones, with some missing. Here the sample spans about 68,000 clones, 93% being singletons. The data were obtained in a study of siplizumab effects on memory and regulatory T cells. The chain is built from TRBV7-2 and TRBJ2-7; 7 bases fit TRBD2. This clonotype originated in a human donor in good health. The sample comprised CD8+ T cells sorted from blood. The CDR3 DNA follows: TGTGCCAGCAGCACGACTAGCTCTGCCTACTACGAGCAGTACTTC. This sequence encodes CASSTTSSAYYEQYF.